Below, 19 T cell receptor beta chains from the same sample are listed, as sequenced in a study of technical replicates of blood from four donors. Method: immunoSEQ multiplex PCR; TCRdb's copy keeps in-frame clones and lacks some. The sample carries about 62,000 clones, about 90% recorded once. Sequencing input: PBMCs. Source of these receptors: a human donor in good health. Some clones in this sample may be carry-over from other donors' samples.

This chain links TRBV5-4 with TRBJ2-3; 7 positions agree with TRBD2. The V and J ends lost 1 base and 2 bases, in that order; junction bases with no gene match: 7. CDR1 and CDR2 from the germline V gene are SGHNT and YYREEE (reference sequence). This CDR3 comprises 16 residues. The CDR3 nucleotides are TGTGCCAGCAGCTTGTCGGCTAGCGGCTTCACAGATACGCAGTATTTT. Amino acid sequence: CASSLSASGFTDTQYF.

The V call is TRBV7-2, the J call TRBJ1-6; unclear D gene. CDR1 is SGHTA, CDR2 FQGNSA, per germline. The germline V and J ends were trimmed by 5 bases and 9 bases, with 11 bases remaining between them. This CDR3 contains 13 residues. Here the CDR3 DNA reads TGTGCCAGCAGCCGGGATATGGTTTCACCCCTCCACTTT. This gives the protein CASSRDMVSPLHF.

The chain's CDR3 is CASSLGTGGFEKLFF. In nucleotides, the CDR3 is TGTGCCAGCAGCTTGGGTACAGGTGGATTTGAAAAACTGTTTTTT. The rearrangement links TRBV5-6 to TRBJ1-4; maybe TRBD1 (5 bases). The CDR3 runs 15 residues. The germline gives CDR1 SGHDT, CDR2 YYEEEE. V was shortened by 0 bases and J by 7 bases, with 13 bases between the two germline ends.

The chain is built from TRBV2 and TRBJ2-5, with 9 bases that match TRBD2. The V gene end was trimmed by 8 bases and the J gene end by 3 bases; junction bases not matched to a gene: 10. Germline loops: CDR1 SNHLY, CDR2 FYNNEI. CDR3 length: 15 residues. The CDR3 protein is CASGGTSRSEETQYF. CDR3 DNA sequence: TGTGCCAGCGGGGGGACTAGCAGATCGGAAGAGACCCAGTACTTC.

V gene TRBV6-7 combines with J gene TRBJ2-7, with 7 bases matching TRBD1. TRBV6-7 is annotated as an ORF whose role is uncertain. CDR3 length: 14 amino acids. V gave up 0 bases and J gave up 3 bases; unmatched junction bases: 2. CDR3 protein: CASSYSGTVYEQYF. The CDR3 nucleotides are TGTGCCAGCAGTTACTCAGGGACAGTCTACGAGCAGTACTTC.

The chain uses TRBV4-3 and TRBJ2-2, with 11 bases identical to TRBD2. The CDR3 has 18 residues. In germline, CDR1 is LGHNA, CDR2 YSLEER. The V and J ends lost 8 bases and 5 bases, in that order; junction bases with no gene match: 16. CDR3 protein: CASQTRSSGRMETGELFF. The DNA of the CDR3 is TGCGCCAGCCAAACACGATCTAGCGGGAGGATGGAAACCGGGGAGCTGTTTTTT.

The chain links TRBV5-1 to TRBJ2-3, with TRBD2 as a possible D gene (5 bases). The V end lost 2 bases, the J end lost 0 bases, and 13 bases lay between the germline ends. CDR3 length: 16 amino acids. CDR1 SGHRS and CDR2 YFSETQ come from the germline V gene. The CDR3 DNA is TGCGCCAGCAGCTTAGGAGGCGGTCCTAGCACAGATACGCAGTATTTT. This sequence encodes CASSLGGGPSTDTQYF.

The gene calls are TRBV7-9 and TRBJ2-3; D perhaps matches TRBD2 (6 bases). There are 15 residues in the CDR3. V gave up 5 bases and J gave up 2 bases, with 14 bases separating them. Germline V CDR1 and CDR2: SEHNR, FQNEAQ (reference sequence). The CDR3 reads CASSGDLGVTDTQYF. DNA of the CDR3: TGTGCCAGCAGCGGGGACTTAGGGGTCACAGATACGCAGTATTTT.

V is TRBV27 and J is TRBJ1-2; 7 nucleotides agree with TRBD1. This CDR3 spans 14 amino acids. Trimming at V came to 4 bases and at J to 4 bases, leaving 6 bases not matched to a gene. The germline CDR1 and CDR2 sequences are MNHEY and SMNVEV (reference sequence). DNA for the CDR3: TGTGCCAGCAGTTCTCAGGGGGTTTTCTATGGCTACACCTTC. Amino acids: CASSSQGVFYGYTF.

This clone was seen a few times. The CDR3 spells CASSFPGQGRSEAFF. CDR3 in DNA: TGTGCCAGCAGTTTCCCGGGACAGGGGAGGTCTGAAGCTTTCTTT. The J gene is TRBJ1-1, the V gene TRBV6-6; TRBD1 matches at 10 bases. Germline V gene lookup returns CDR1 MNHNY and CDR2 SVGAGI (reference sequence). The trim removed 4 bases at V and 6 bases at J, leaving 8 bases unmatched. This CDR3 has 15 residues.

This chain connects TRBV7-9 to TRBJ2-3; D possibly corresponds to TRBD2 (6 bases). Trimming stripped 1 base from V and 2 bases from J, with 19 bases between. Germline lookup yields CDR1 SEHNR and CDR2 FQNEAQ (reference sequence). The CDR3 covers 18 residues. CDR3 region: CASSLDLGGLFVTDTQYF. The CDR3 DNA reads TGTGCCAGCAGCTTAGACCTGGGGGGTTTGTTTGTCACAGATACGCAGTATTTT.

This chain links TRBV7-2 with TRBJ2-3, with 7 bases that match TRBD2. The length of the CDR3 is 14 residues. Germline CDR1 is SGHTA and CDR2 is FQGNSA. J gave up 4 bases and V 5 bases, and 6 bases lay outside the gene matches. The CDR3 here is CASSPGRASDTQYF. As DNA, the CDR3 is TGTGCCAGCAGCCCTGGGAGGGCTTCAGATACGCAGTATTTT.

This clone was counted a single time. V is TRBV15 and J is TRBJ1-1, with 9 bases matching TRBD1. Germline V CDR1 and CDR2: LNHNV, YYDKDF (reference sequence). J gave up 5 bases and V 7 bases, and 8 bases lay outside the gene matches. The CDR3 has 14 amino acids. This CDR3 reads CATKSGTGKTEAFF. The DNA for the CDR3 is TGTGCCACCAAATCCGGGACAGGGAAAACTGAAGCTTTCTTT.

V is TRBV7-9 and J is TRBJ2-2; D possibly corresponds to TRBD2 (6 bases). Germline V CDR1 and CDR2: SEHNR, FQNEAQ (reference sequence). Trimming pared 3 bases from V and 4 bases from J, leaving 9 bases between. The CDR3 consists of 14 residues. The CDR3 DNA is TGTGCCAGCAGCTTGGTGGGGGGCACCGGGGAGCTGTTTTTT. This codes for CASSLVGGTGELFF.

This rearrangement joins TRBV5-4 to TRBJ1-3; perhaps TRBD1 as D (6 bases). The CDR3 contains 16 residues. V lost 3 bases to trimming and J lost 0 bases, with 13 bases between them. CDR1 and CDR2 (germline): SGHNT, YYREEE (reference sequence). This CDR3 is CASSSGAGFSGNTIYF. The CDR3 coding sequence is TGTGCCAGCAGCTCAGGGGCCGGCTTCTCTGGAAACACCATATATTTT. The full variable domain, rest sourced from reference TRBV5-4 and TRBJ1-3, is ETGVTQSPTHLIKTRGQQVTLRCSSQSGHNTVSWYQQALGQGPQFIFQYYREEENGRGNFPPRFSGLQFPNYSSELNVNALELDDSALYLCASSSGAGFSGNTIYFGEGSWLTVV.

The gene calls are TRBV27 and TRBJ2-1; the match to TRBD1 covers 8 bases. This CDR3 has 17 amino acids. In germline, CDR1 is MNHEY, CDR2 SMNVEV (reference sequence). With V trimmed by 7 bases and J by 2 bases, 13 bases remained unmatched. The CDR3 DNA sequence: TGTGCCAGCACCTCTACTTCGGGACAGGTAGCCTACAATGAGCAGTTCTTC. As protein: CASTSTSGQVAYNEQFF.

The chain uses TRBV29-1 and TRBJ2-7, with D possibly being TRBD2 (6 bases). V lost 3 bases and J 3 bases, leaving 12 bases between the germline ends. Germline CDR1 is SQVTM and CDR2 is ANQGSEA. The CDR3 loop spans 13 amino acids. The CDR3 region is CSVDGGTGYEQYF. In nucleotides, the CDR3 is TGCAGCGTTGACGGCGGGACCGGCTACGAGCAGTACTTC.

V and J are TRBV14 and TRBJ2-3, with a tentative D call TRBD1 (6 bases). CDR1 is SGHDN, CDR2 FVKESK, per germline. The CDR3 has 15 residues. Trimming pared 2 bases from V and 1 base from J, leaving 10 bases between. CDR3: CASSQWGRGTDTQYF. The DNA for the CDR3 is TGTGCCAGCAGCCAATGGGGGCGCGGCACAGATACGCAGTATTTT.

The CDR3 DNA reads as TGTGCCACCAGCAGCCGACAGGGGGCCGAGACCCAGTACTTC. The encoded protein is CATSSRQGAETQYF. V usage is TRBV15 and J usage is TRBJ2-5; TRBD1 aligns across 10 bases. Losses at the gene ends were 3 bases for V and 5 bases for J; bases not matched to a gene: 3. This CDR3 spans 14 amino acids. Per germline, CDR1 LNHNV and CDR2 YYDKDF (reference sequence).